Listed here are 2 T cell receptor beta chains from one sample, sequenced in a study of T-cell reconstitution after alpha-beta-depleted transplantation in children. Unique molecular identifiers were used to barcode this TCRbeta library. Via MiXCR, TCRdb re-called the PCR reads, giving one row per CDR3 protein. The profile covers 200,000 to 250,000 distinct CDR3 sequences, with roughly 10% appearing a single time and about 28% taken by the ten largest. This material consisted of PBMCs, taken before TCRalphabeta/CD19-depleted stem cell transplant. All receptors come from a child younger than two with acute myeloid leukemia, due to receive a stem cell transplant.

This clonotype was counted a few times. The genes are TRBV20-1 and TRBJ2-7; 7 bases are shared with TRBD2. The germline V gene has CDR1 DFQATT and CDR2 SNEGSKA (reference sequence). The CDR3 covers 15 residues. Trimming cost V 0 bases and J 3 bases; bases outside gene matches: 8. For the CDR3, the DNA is TGCAGTGCTAGAGATGCCCAGCGGGATGTCTACGAGCAGTACTTC. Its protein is CSARDAQRDVYEQYF.

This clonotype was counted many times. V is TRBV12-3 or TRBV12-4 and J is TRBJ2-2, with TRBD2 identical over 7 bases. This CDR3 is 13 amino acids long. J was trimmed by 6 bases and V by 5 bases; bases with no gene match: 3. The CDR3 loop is CASSSREAGELFF. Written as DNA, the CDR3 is TGTGCCAGCAGTAGCCGGGAGGCCGGGGAGCTGTTTTTT.